This T cell receptor (beta chain) comes out of a study of CD8 T cells in ankylosing spondylitis. In its sample, this clonotype was seen a few times. Its specificity is not known. TCRdb redid the calling of the 5' RACE reads with MiXCR, one entry per CDR3 protein. The data hold some 130,000 distinct CDR3 sequences, with roughly an eighth observed a single time. Trimming removed 4 bases from V and 8 bases from J, with 14 bases in between. The CDR3 is 14 residues long. Germline loops: CDR1 LNHDA, CDR2 SQIVND (reference sequence). Study-wide results and caveats: Among TCR beta sequences, a motif of several highly homologous variants appeared characteristic of ankylosing spondylitis blood.

This TCR was sampled from a female donor with ankylosing spondylitis or in good health (not recorded which). The chain employs TRBV19 and TRBJ2-2; D gene unclear. Sequenced material: blood, either unsorted or a sorted T cell fraction (not recorded which). Here the CDR3 reads CASSRTELFGELFF. The CDR3 DNA reads TGTGCCAGTAGTAGGACCGAATTGTTTGGGGAGCTGTTTTTT.